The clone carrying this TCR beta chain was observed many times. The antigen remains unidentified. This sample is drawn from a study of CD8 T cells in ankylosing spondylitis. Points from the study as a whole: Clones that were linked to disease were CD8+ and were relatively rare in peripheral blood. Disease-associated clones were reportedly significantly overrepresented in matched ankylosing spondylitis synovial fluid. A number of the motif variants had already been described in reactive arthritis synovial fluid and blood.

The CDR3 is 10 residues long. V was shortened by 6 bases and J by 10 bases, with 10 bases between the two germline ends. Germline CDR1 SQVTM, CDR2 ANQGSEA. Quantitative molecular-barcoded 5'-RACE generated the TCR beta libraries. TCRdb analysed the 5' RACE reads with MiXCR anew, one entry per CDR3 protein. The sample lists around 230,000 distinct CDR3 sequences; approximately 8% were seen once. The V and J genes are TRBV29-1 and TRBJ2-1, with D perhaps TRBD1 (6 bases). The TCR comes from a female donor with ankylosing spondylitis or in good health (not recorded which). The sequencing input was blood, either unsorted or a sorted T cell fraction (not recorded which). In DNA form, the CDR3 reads TGCAGCGTATCGGGACACGAGCAGTTCTTC. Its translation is CSVSGHEQFF.